Sequencing of this T cell receptor (beta chain) was carried out in a study of blood T cell repertoires in COVID-19. Study context: Some COVID-19 samples were acute and others convalescent; all came from the United States, Italy and Spain.

The germline gives CDR1 SGDLS, CDR2 YYNGEE. Unmatched junction bases numbered 12, after V lost 4 bases and J lost 7 bases. The CDR3 contains 15 residues. Measured with immunoSEQ multiplex PCR; TCRdb has only the in-frame clones, and not every one. The sample has 130,000 to 150,000 clones, more than 80% seen once. The rearrangement links TRBV9 to TRBJ1-2, with 8 bases that match TRBD1. This receptor was taken from a human donor with acute or convalescent COVID-19. The donor label of this sample is uncertain. The specimen sequenced was peripheral blood. The CDR3 DNA reads as TGTGCCAGCAGCCCTGGGACAGGCCTCATGGGTGGCTACACCTTC. As protein: CASSPGTGLMGGYTF.